Following are 5 T cell receptor beta chains from one sample sequenced in a study of T-cell reconstitution after alpha-beta-depleted transplantation in children. Researchers prepared the TCRbeta library using unique molecular identifiers, the study reports. One entry per CDR3 protein, called by TCRdb with MiXCR from the PCR reads. The sample lists 550,000 to 800,000 distinct CDR3 sequences; about an eighth were seen once. Sequences were derived from PBMCs, sampled before TCRalphabeta/CD19-depleted stem cell transplant. The receptors originated from a girl aged 2 to 9 with congenital amegakaryocytic thrombocytopenia, due to receive a stem cell transplant.

The J gene is TRBJ2-3, the V gene TRBV12-3 or TRBV12-4, with a tentative D call TRBD1 (5 bases). V was pared by 3 bases and J by 2 bases, with 9 bases between. The CDR3 sequence is 14 residues long. In DNA, the CDR3 is TGTGCCAGCAGTTTGGACACTACCACAGATACGCAGTATTTT. It translates to CASSLDTTTDTQYF.

The V and J genes are TRBV5-1 and TRBJ2-2; 7 bases agree with TRBD2. The J segment lost 3 bases and the V segment lost 6 bases, leaving 11 bases of the junction unmatched. Germline CDR1 is SGHRS and CDR2 is YFSETQ. The CDR3 has 16 residues. This CDR3 is CASKPTRGRDTGELFF. The CDR3 coding sequence is TGCGCCAGCAAGCCGACCCGGGGGAGGGACACCGGGGAGCTGTTTTTT.

As concerns this clonotype: Being one base from a much bigger clone, this may be a read error. The genes are TRBV15 and TRBJ2-1, with a weak D call TRBD1 (5 bases). Germline V gives CDR1 LNHNV, CDR2 YYDKDF (reference sequence). V lost 5 bases and J lost 0, with 17 bases in between. This CDR3 is built from 17 residues. As DNA, the CDR3 is TGTGCCACCAGCGGAGTCCCAGGGCCGAGCTCCTACAATGAGCAGTTCTTC. Residues: CATSGVPGPSSYNEQFF. Full variable domain (remainder filled in from reference TRBV15 and TRBJ2-1): DAMVIQNPRYQVTQFGKPVTLSCSQTLNHNVMYWYQQKSSQAPKLLFHYYDKDFNNEADTPDNFQSRRPNTSFCFLDIRSPGLGDTAMYLCATSGVPGPSSYNEQFFGPGTRLTVL.

CDR3 region: CASSPYGTGGKETQYF. The CDR3, as DNA: TGCGCCAGCAGCCCTTACGGGACAGGGGGTAAGGAGACCCAGTACTTC. The chain joins TRBV5-1 to TRBJ2-5; TRBD1 matches at 11 bases. V shed 4 bases and J 5 bases; nucleotides not matched to a gene: 10. The CDR3 extends over 16 amino acids. Germline CDR1 reads SGHRS; CDR2 reads YFSETQ.

The chain carries TRBV12-3 or TRBV12-4 and TRBJ2-1; D perhaps matches TRBD2 (6 bases). Trimming took off 2 bases at V and 5 bases at J, with 19 bases between the two ends. This CDR3 has 17 amino acids. CDR3 sequence (DNA): TGTGCCAGCAGTTTACGTGGGGGACTCGAAGCGGACAATGAGCAGTTCTTC. It encodes CASSLRGGLEADNEQFF.